What follows describes a single TCR beta chain. The antigen is not known. This CDR3 has 15 residues. V lost 5 bases, J lost 1 base, and 14 bases lay in between. Germline V gene sequence: CDR1 LGHDT, CDR2 YNNKEL (reference sequence). Negative isolation yielded CD8+ and CD4+ T cells; FACS enriched TEMRA cells. This entry comes from a study of CD8 T cells in Susac syndrome. Overall study findings and caveats: It was acknowledged in the study that the number of individuals who were included in its TCR sequencing and HLA analysis was relatively small.

Random hexamers served to reverse transcribe about 0.5 to 1 ug RNA. Amplification of TCR beta CDR3 used immunoSEQ multiplex PCR across 54 Vbeta and 13 Jbeta. Via MiXCR, TCRdb re-called the immunoSEQ multiplex PCR reads, giving one row per CDR3 protein. Here the sample spans some 190,000 distinct CDR3 sequences, 90% to 95% being singletons. The rearrangement joins TRBV3-1 to TRBJ1-1, with D possibly TRBD1 on 6 matching bases. Sequenced input: CD4+ T cells from PBMCs. This sequence originates from a human donor in good health. The CDR3 coding sequence is TGTGCCAGCAGCTCAGGGGCAGGGTCGAACACTGAAGCTTTCTTT. Amino acids: CASSSGAGSNTEAFF.